This T cell receptor beta chain is drawn from a study of neurological immune-mediated disorders. Study observations and caveats: No expanded-clone CDR3 amino acid sequence recurred across subjects, suggesting private TCR-beta repertoires. The highest TCR clonal expansion occurred in HTLV-1-associated myelopathy; multiple sclerosis fell below healthy controls.

The time point was: longitudinal time-point 2. Volunteers from a blood bank in Maryland, USA, made up the healthy controls. A 10-nucleotide random UMI tagged transcripts in template-switch 5'RACE cDNA synthesis. TCRdb analysed the 5' RACE reads with MiXCR anew, one entry per CDR3 protein. This table has more than 55,000 distinct CDR3 sequences, roughly 9.8% appearing once. With V trimmed by 5 bases and J by 4 bases, 10 bases remained unmatched. There are 17 residues in the CDR3. Germline CDR1 SEHNR, CDR2 FQNEAQ (reference sequence). As to this clonotype: No antigen is known for it.

Sequencing was carried out using PBMCs. This chain links TRBV7-9 with TRBJ2-7; TRBD2 aligns across 14 bases. The source of this sequence is a man aged 25 to 45 in good health. Written as DNA, the CDR3 is TGTGCCAGCAGCGAACAGACTAGCGGGAGGGCTCGGTACGAGCAGTACTTC. Residues: CASSEQTSGRARYEQYF.